One sample yielded the 19 T cell receptor beta chains listed below, sequenced in a study of T cells in Graves' hyperthyroidism and ophthalmopathy. TCR beta CDR3 sequences were amplified from RNA transcripts. During a first-round RT-PCR of the TCR CDR3, the HTBI primer set was used. TCRdb fed the multiplex PCR reads into MiXCR, producing one record per CDR3 protein. The repertoire consists of about 350,000 distinct CDR3 sequences, with about 20% occurring once and the leading ten covering around 3.4%. Sequencing was performed on blood. The receptors originated from a woman between 18 and 29 years old with Graves' hyperthyroidism.

The chain couples TRBV6-4 to TRBJ2-5, with D possibly being TRBD1 or TRBD2 (6 bases each). CDR1 is MRHNA, CDR2 SNTAGT, per germline. The V and J ends lost 5 bases and 7 bases respectively, with 29 bases between them. The CDR3 is made up of 18 amino acids. This CDR3 is CASSTDQGRGGSGWTQYF. The CDR3 DNA is TGTGCCAGCAGTACCGATCAGGGCAGGGGAGGAAGCGGGTGGACCCAGTACTTC.

In this sample, this clonotype turned up many times. J is TRBJ1-3 and V is TRBV7-3; tentative D call: TRBD1 (5 bases). The V gene lost 10 bases and the J gene lost 8 bases, with 21 bases spanning the gap. This CDR3 has 14 amino acids. Germline CDR1 reads SGHTA; CDR2 reads FQGTGA. The CDR3 DNA sequence: TGTGCCATCCGGGGGGGATCCAACGGGCACACCATATATTTT. This codes for CAIRGGSNGHTIYF.

This clonotype has a count of ten or more. The chain employs TRBV27 and TRBJ1-1; D not resolved. This CDR3 is built from 15 residues. With 2 bases removed from V and 6 bases from J, the gap between germline ends came to 16 bases. Germline V CDR1 and CDR2: MNHEY, SMNVEV (reference sequence). CDR3 nucleotide sequence: TGTGCCAGCAGTTTACTGCTTTCCCCAGAGGCTGAAGCTTTCTTT. As protein: CASSLLLSPEAEAFF.

This clonotype was detected many times. The chain uses TRBV2 and TRBJ2-2; D gene uncertain. CDR1 SNHLY and CDR2 FYNNEI come from the germline V gene. This CDR3 region has 14 residues. Trimming pared 8 bases from V and 6 bases from J, leaving 16 bases between. CDR3 protein: CASSDESGAGELFF. As DNA, the CDR3 is TGTGCCAGCTCCGATGAGTCGGGTGCCGGGGAGCTGTTTTTT.

This clonotype came up many times. This chain uses TRBV20-1 with TRBJ1-1; 9 bases align to TRBD1. CDR3 length equals 14 residues. Germline CDR1 DFQATT, CDR2 SNEGSKA (reference sequence). With 2 bases clipped from V and 5 bases from J, the junction kept 6 bases outside the gene matches. As DNA, the CDR3 is TGCAGTGCTAGAACGACAGGGGGTTGGACTGAAGCTTTCTTT. As protein: CSARTTGGWTEAFF.

This clonotype was found many times. A much more abundant neighbour one base away suggests this may be a read error. This chain joins TRBV2 and TRBJ1-2; D call uncertain. Trimming cost V 2 bases and J 3 bases, with 1 base left between them. CDR1 SNHLY and CDR2 FYNNEI come from the germline V gene. The CDR3 length is 11 residues. CDR3 amino acids: CASSEHYGYTF. The CDR3 DNA follows: TGTGCCAGCAGTGAACACTATGGCTACACCTTC.

This clonotype has ten or more counts. The rearrangement links TRBV12-3 or TRBV12-4 to TRBJ2-7; possible D gene TRBD1, 6 bases. V was shortened by 7 bases and J by 5 bases, with 15 bases between the two germline ends. This CDR3 region has 13 residues. The DNA of the CDR3 is TGTGCCAGCAAACAGGGCCCTCGCCACGAGCAGTACTTC. Its protein product is CASKQGPRHEQYF.

V usage is TRBV6-2 or TRBV6-3 and J usage is TRBJ1-1; the match to TRBD1 covers 7 bases. Germline V gives CDR1 MNHEY, CDR2 SVGEGT. This CDR3 spans 13 amino acids. Trimming removed 7 bases from V and 4 bases from J; junction bases left unmatched: 6. The CDR3 protein is CASTRTGPTEAFF. CDR3 nucleotide sequence: TGTGCCAGCACAAGGACAGGCCCCACTGAAGCTTTCTTT.

This clonotype came up many times. V is TRBV12-3 or TRBV12-4 and J is TRBJ1-2; weak D call: TRBD1 (5 bases). Between the trimmed V and J ends, which lost 5 bases and 4 bases, there was a span of 5 bases. CDR3 length equals 11 residues. CDR3 coding DNA: TGTGCCAGCAGTGGGGGCTATGGCTACACCTTC. Translating gives CASSGGYGYTF.

This clonotype was recorded at least ten times. This chain links TRBV15 with TRBJ1-5, with TRBD1 identical over 8 bases. There are 17 residues in the CDR3. Germline V gene sequence: CDR1 LNHNV, CDR2 YYDKDF (reference sequence). The junction had 10 bases not matched to a gene; V was cut back by 0 bases and J by 6 bases. CDR3 in DNA: TGTGCCACCAGCAGAGATGGGGCCAGGGGGCGAAGTCAGCCCCAGCATTTT. Translated: CATSRDGARGRSQPQHF.

In its sample, this clonotype was seen many times. The DNA for the CDR3 is TGTGCCAGCAGTGAAGCGACAGGGGAGGGAGGGGAGACCCAGTACTTC. Residues: CASSEATGEGGETQYF. The chain uses TRBV6-1 and TRBJ2-5; TRBD1 might be the D (8 bases). The CDR3 covers 16 residues. The germline V gene has CDR1 MNHNS and CDR2 SASEGT. V was shortened by 0 bases and J by 5 bases, with 16 bases between the two germline ends.

This clonotype was counted at least ten times. The CDR3 coding sequence is TGCAGTGCTAGCGCAGGGCCTTCCCCTTACGAGCAGTACTTC. Encoded protein: CSASAGPSPYEQYF. This sequence joins TRBV20-1 and TRBJ2-7; D possibly corresponds to TRBD1 (5 bases). Germline lookup yields CDR1 DFQATT and CDR2 SNEGSKA (reference sequence). Deletions cut 3 bases from V and 4 bases from J, with 16 bases between. The CDR3 totals 14 residues.

This clonotype was recorded at least ten times. The chain couples TRBV6-1 to TRBJ2-7; no definite D call. Looked up from germline, CDR1 is MNHNS and CDR2 is SASEGT. This CDR3 is 16 amino acids long. V gave up 0 bases and J gave up 0 bases, with 12 bases separating them. CDR3 in amino acids: CASSEAVLPRSYEQYF. CDR3 nucleotides: TGTGCCAGCAGTGAAGCTGTCCTGCCCCGCTCCTACGAGCAGTACTTC.

This clonotype was observed many times. The V and J genes are TRBV20-1 and TRBJ1-1, with a possible D match to TRBD1 (5 bases). V lost 1 base and J lost 5, with 11 bases in between. The germline CDR1 and CDR2 sequences are DFQATT and SNEGSKA (reference sequence). The CDR3 sequence is 13 residues long. This chain's CDR3 is CSARGTAGTEAFF. The CDR3 DNA is TGCAGTGCTAGAGGTACCGCAGGGACTGAAGCTTTCTTT.

This clonotype occurred many times. The rearrangement links TRBV18 to TRBJ2-7; possibly TRBD1 for D (6 bases). Germline V gene data show CDR1 as KGHSH and CDR2 as LQKENI. The ends were cut back, 5 bases at V and 2 bases at J, with 13 bases in the middle. The CDR3 has 14 residues. CDR3 amino acids: CASSTGRGAYEQYF. In DNA, the CDR3 is TGTGCCAGCTCAACGGGCAGGGGTGCCTACGAGCAGTACTTC. Complete variable domain (other parts from reference TRBV18 and TRBJ2-7): NAGVMQNPRHLVRRRGQEARLRCSPMKGHSHVYWYRQLPEEGLKFMVYLQKENIIDESGMPKERFSAEFPKEGPSILRIQQVVRGDSAAYFCASSTGRGAYEQYFGPGTRLTVT.

This clonotype was detected only a few times. The chain links TRBV10-2 to TRBJ2-1; TRBD2 is a possible D gene (5 bases). The germline gives CDR1 WSHSY, CDR2 SAAADI. This CDR3 is 13 amino acids long. V lost 7 bases and J lost 4, with 11 bases in between. The CDR3 spells CASTSGNYNEQFF. The CDR3, as DNA: TGCGCCAGCACCTCGGGAAATTACAATGAGCAGTTCTTC.

In its sample, this clonotype was seen many times. The V call is TRBV5-1, the J call TRBJ1-1; 11 nucleotides agree with TRBD1. The germline gives CDR1 SGHRS, CDR2 YFSETQ. V dropped 4 bases and J dropped 5; count of bases not matched to a gene: 7. The CDR3 is made up of 15 amino acids. The CDR3 DNA is TGCGCCAGCAGCCCAAGGACAGGGGGCGAGACTGAAGCTTTCTTT. Translating it yields CASSPRTGGETEAFF.

At least ten counts were recorded for this clonotype. The chain carries TRBV3-1 and TRBJ1-1; 10 nucleotides align to TRBD1. This CDR3 spans 15 amino acids. In germline, CDR1 is LGHDT, CDR2 YNNKEL (reference sequence). Germline trimming cut 3 bases from V and 5 bases from J; bases unmatched to any gene: 6. CDR3 in DNA: TGTGCCAGCAGCCACCGGACAGGGGGTCGGACTGAAGCTTTCTTT. Translation: CASSHRTGGRTEAFF.

This clonotype was observed many times. The V gene is TRBV30, the J gene TRBJ1-5; possibly TRBD1 for D (5 bases). V lost 5 bases to trimming and J lost 8 bases, with 16 bases between them. The V gene's germline CDR1 is GTSNPN and CDR2 SVGIG (reference sequence). There are 13 residues in the CDR3. The CDR3 DNA reads as TGTGCCTGGGGATCAGGGTGGCTGGAGCCCCAGCATTTT. It codes for CAWGSGWLEPQHF.